These 3 T cell receptor beta chains were all obtained from the same sample, sequenced in a study of CD8+ T cells in alopecia areata. cDNA prepared by RNA extraction and subsequent reverse transcription served as the template for sequencing. Method: immunoSEQ multiplex PCR; TCRdb's copy keeps in-frame clones and lacks some. Among 80,000 to 100,000 clones, under 45% were seen once, and the ten largest hold roughly 0.79%. Sequenced sample: CD4+ T cells sorted from blood. The origin of the receptors is a human donor with alopecia areata.

This clone was recorded a few times. The V and J genes are TRBV27 and TRBJ2-5, with 11 bases that match TRBD2. Trimming removed 5 bases from V and 12 bases from J; junction bases left unmatched: 11. Germline CDR1 MNHEY, CDR2 SMNVEV (reference sequence). The CDR3 spans 14 residues. The CDR3 protein is CASSQQLAGAEKYF. The CDR3 nucleotides read TGTGCCAGCAGTCAACAACTAGCGGGGGCTGAGAAGTACTTC.

The chain employs TRBV30 and TRBJ2-7; 11 nucleotides line up with TRBD2. The V gene end was trimmed by 4 bases and the J gene end by 4 bases; junction bases not matched to a gene: 9. CDR3 length: 15 amino acids. Looked up from germline, CDR1 is GTSNPN and CDR2 is SVGIG (reference sequence). The CDR3 spells CAWTAPGTSGYEQYF. The DNA for the CDR3 is TGTGCCTGGACCGCCCCCGGGACTAGCGGATACGAGCAGTACTTC. Full variable domain (remainder filled in from reference TRBV30 and TRBJ2-7): SQTIHQWPATLVQPVGSPLSLECTVEGTSNPNLYWYRQAAGRGLQLLFYSVGIGQISSEVPQNLSASRPQDRQFILSSKKLLLSDSGFYLCAWTAPGTSGYEQYFGPGTRLTVT.

This clone was counted between two and nine times. The chain carries TRBV29-1 and TRBJ2-1; the D gene could be TRBD1 or TRBD2 (7 bases each). CDR1 is SQVTM and CDR2 is ANQGSEA in the germline V gene. Trimming took off 7 bases at V and 7 bases at J, with 14 bases between the two ends. CDR3 size: 12 residues. The chain's CDR3 is CSGGGQRNEQFF. The CDR3 DNA sequence: TGCAGCGGGGGGGGACAGAGGAATGAGCAGTTCTTC.